Here is one T cell receptor beta chain with its context. Its antigen remains unidentified. This entry is derived from a study of chemoradiotherapy in HPV16-positive cancers. In the study overall: Candidate HPV-specific clones and shared TCR motifs came from a couple of HPV16-positive patients.

Measured with immunoSEQ multiplex PCR; TCRdb has only the in-frame clones, and not every one. The table has about 10,000 clones, roughly 86% seen once. Study findings and constraints: Candidate HPV-specific clones and E7-related TCR motifs grew in tumor during treatment.

V lost 6 bases, J lost 3 bases, and 6 bases stayed unmatched. Germline CDR1 is ENHRY and CDR2 is SYGVKD. The CDR3 extends over 16 amino acids. The rearrangement uses TRBV10-3 and TRBJ2-5; 14 nucleotides agree with TRBD2. The sequence was collected from a human donor with HPV-associated anogenital cancer. Sequenced here: blood, sampled from a patient who underwent chemoradiotherapy. The CDR3 loop reads CAIRTSGGASKETQYF. As DNA, the CDR3 is TGTGCCATCAGGACTAGCGGGGGGGCCTCCAAAGAGACCCAGTACTTC.